This T cell receptor beta chain was identified during a study of spatial heterogeneity in lung cancer. In the study overall: Alpha-chain detections were consistently fewer than beta-chain detections among the sequences.

Every TCR cDNA molecule bore its own unique molecular identifier. MiXCR, run by TCRdb on the 5' RACE reads, gives a single entry per CDR3 protein. The data contain under 75,000 distinct CDR3 sequences, less than 15% of them singletons. Indicated time point: sample taken at primary tumor resection. Sequencing was performed on whole RNA extracted from tumor and nontumor lung tissue, or from frozen PBMC, and the material was left unsorted. Samples were donated by 72 untreated early-stage non-small cell lung cancer patients. The CDR3 sequence is 15 residues long. Germline assignment: CDR1 MNHNS and CDR2 SASEGT. Losses at the gene ends were 6 bases for V and 5 bases for J; bases not matched to a gene: 12.

The TCR originated in a male donor with early-stage non-small cell lung cancer. J is TRBJ1-1 and V is TRBV6-1, with TRBD1 identical over 7 bases. Source: PBMCs, taken at surgery. CDR3 nucleotide sequence: TGTGCCAGCAGAGCAGAAAGGGGGCGGGGAACTGAAGCTTTCTTT. This encodes CASRAERGRGTEAFF.